This TCR beta chain was obtained from a study of blood T cell repertoires in COVID-19. The germline V gene encodes CDR1 MNHEY and CDR2 SVGAGI. Trimming removed 8 bases at V and 5 bases at J, with 10 bases between. The CDR3 spans 12 residues. Libraries were prepared by immunoSEQ multiplex PCR; TCRdb keeps only in-frame clonotypes and omits some of them. The data contain around 400,000 clones, approximately 91% of them singletons. The TCR comes from a woman younger than 30 who had been exposed to COVID-19. The chain links TRBV6-5 to TRBJ2-1; D gene ambiguous. What was sequenced was PBMCs or T cells enriched from blood (not recorded which). The CDR3 is CASFVFDNEQFF. The CDR3 nucleotides are TGTGCCAGCTTTGTTTTCGACAATGAGCAGTTCTTC.